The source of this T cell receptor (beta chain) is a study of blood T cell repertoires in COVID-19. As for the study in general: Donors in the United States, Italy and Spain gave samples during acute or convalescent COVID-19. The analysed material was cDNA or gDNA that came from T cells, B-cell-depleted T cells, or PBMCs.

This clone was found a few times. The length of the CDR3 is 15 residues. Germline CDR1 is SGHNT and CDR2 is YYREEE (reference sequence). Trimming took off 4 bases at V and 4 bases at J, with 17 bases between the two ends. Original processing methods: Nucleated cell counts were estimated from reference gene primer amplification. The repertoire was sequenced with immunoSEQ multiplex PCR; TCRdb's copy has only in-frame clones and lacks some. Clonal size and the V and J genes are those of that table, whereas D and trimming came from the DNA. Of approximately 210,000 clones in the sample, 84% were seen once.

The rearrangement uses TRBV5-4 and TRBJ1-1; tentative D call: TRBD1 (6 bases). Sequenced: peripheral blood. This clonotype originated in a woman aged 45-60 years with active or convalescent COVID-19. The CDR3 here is CASSAGAGGFTEAFF. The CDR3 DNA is TGTGCCAGCAGCGCAGGGGCGGGAGGGTTCACTGAAGCTTTCTTT. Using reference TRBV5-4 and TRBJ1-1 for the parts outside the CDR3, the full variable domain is ETGVTQSPTHLIKTRGQQVTLRCSSQSGHNTVSWYQQALGQGPQFIFQYYREEENGRGNFPPRFSGLQFPNYSSELNVNALELDDSALYLCASSAGAGGFTEAFFGQGTRLTVV.